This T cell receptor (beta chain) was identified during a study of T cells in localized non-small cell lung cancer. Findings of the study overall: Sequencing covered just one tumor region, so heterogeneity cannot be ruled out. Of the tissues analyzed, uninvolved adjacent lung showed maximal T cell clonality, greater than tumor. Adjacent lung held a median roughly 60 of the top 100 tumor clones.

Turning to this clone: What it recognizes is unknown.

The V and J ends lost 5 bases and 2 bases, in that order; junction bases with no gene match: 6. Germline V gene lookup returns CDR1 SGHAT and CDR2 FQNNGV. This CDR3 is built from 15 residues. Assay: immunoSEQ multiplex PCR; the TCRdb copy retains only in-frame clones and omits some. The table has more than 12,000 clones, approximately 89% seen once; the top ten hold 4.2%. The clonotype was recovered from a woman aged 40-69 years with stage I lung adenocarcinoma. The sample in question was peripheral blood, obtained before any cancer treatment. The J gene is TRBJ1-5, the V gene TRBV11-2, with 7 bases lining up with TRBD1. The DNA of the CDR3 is TGTGCCAGCAGCCTGGGACAGATAGGCAATCAGCCCCAGCATTTT. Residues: CASSLGQIGNQPQHF.